This T cell receptor beta chain originates from a study of response to subunit inactivated influenza vaccine (dated by TCRdb to between 2018 and 2020). Context from the whole study: Deep quantitative profiling of the T cell receptor repertoire was used in the study to follow responses to a trivalent subunit inactivated influenza vaccine. The investigation overall reported the following: The authors suggested that each seasonal influenza vaccination may recruit only a limited number of new T cells.

Receptor libraries were prepared by RT-PCR. The listed sequencing device is Illumina HiSeq 2500. TCRdb redid the processing of the public reads, applying fastp at Q25 and MiXCR, and retained in-frame beta chains. Rows are unified per CDR3 protein, each entry keeping the most common DNA and genes. The sample table holds roughly 760,000 distinct CDR3 sequences, of which roughly 20% were seen once. The ten largest clonotypes hold about a tenth of the sample. V is pared back by 4 bases and J by 0 bases, with 10 bases lying between the germline termini. From the germline V gene, CDR1 is SQVTM and CDR2 is ANQGSEA. Reading from cysteine to phenylalanine, the CDR3 counts 13 amino acids. Only the CDR3 portion is preserved as DNA: 39 bases, with reading frame beginning at the first base. This clonotype was recorded many times. Its antigen is unknown. The record has no base qualities; no much larger clone is one base away.

Material: PBMCs from blood, obtained 4 to 6 days after vaccination. The source of this sequence is a man over 45 who received an inactivated influenza vaccine. Donor details come from another sample of the same person, matched by shared clones. The V and J segments used are TRBV29-1 and TRBJ2-7; no D segment can be confidently identified. The CDR3 loop reads CSVAFRSSYEQYF. The DNA reads TGCAGCGTTGCCTTCAGGAGCTCCTACGAGCAGTACTTC.